The 21 T cell receptor beta chains listed next were all sequenced from one sample in a study of post-analysis software for immune sequencing data. Study outcomes and limitations: The five TRBV segments detected at higher frequency in patients than in controls included TRBV5-6, TRBV5-1 and TRBV20-1.

Their antigen targets remain unknown. Every TCR beta cDNA library bore unique molecular identifiers. Using its own MiXCR run on the PCR reads, TCRdb lists one record per CDR3 protein. The sample holds around 500,000 distinct CDR3 sequences, less than 40% seen once. The sequencing input was blood. These receptor sequences come from a girl aged 2-17 years with multiple sclerosis.

The genes are TRBV12-3 or TRBV12-4 and TRBJ1-2; TRBD1 agrees at 7 bases. This CDR3 region has 15 residues. Unmatched junction bases numbered 14, after V lost 5 bases and J lost 8 bases. CDR3 nucleotides: TGTGCCAGCAGTCCCTCGGCAGGGACAGAAATGGGCTACACCTTC. This encodes CASSPSAGTEMGYTF.

J is TRBJ1-2 and V is TRBV11-2, with D possibly being TRBD1 (5 bases). The germline V gene encodes CDR1 SGHAT and CDR2 FQNNGV. With 5 bases removed from V and 2 bases from J, the gap between germline ends came to 18 bases. The CDR3 is 16 amino acids. The CDR3 sequence is CASSQRPGRLNYGYTF. CDR3 nucleotide sequence: TGTGCCAGCAGCCAAAGACCGGGACGGCTAAACTATGGCTACACCTTC.

This clonotype came up a few times. The chain carries TRBV6-1 and TRBJ2-6; D may match TRBD1 or TRBD2 (7 bases each). Trimming cost V 6 bases and J 2 bases, with 17 bases left between them. CDR1 and CDR2 (germline): MNHNS, SASEGT. The CDR3 runs 17 residues. In nucleotides, the CDR3 is TGTGCCAGCAGCGACAGGGAGGGCCTGCCTGGGGCCAACGTCCTGACTTTC. It specifies CASSDREGLPGANVLTF.

A few counts support this clonotype. The chain joins TRBV20-1 to TRBJ2-7; D gene uncertain. The CDR3 is made up of 13 amino acids. The ends were cut back, 3 bases at V and 5 bases at J, with 14 bases in the middle. In germline, CDR1 is DFQATT, CDR2 SNEGSKA (reference sequence). DNA for the CDR3: TGCAGTGCTAGGTTTCAGTCCCTGCACGAGCAGTACTTC. It specifies CSARFQSLHEQYF.

A few counts support this clonotype. The chain carries TRBV27 and TRBJ2-5, with 9 bases identical to TRBD2. The V gene's germline CDR1 is MNHEY and CDR2 SMNVEV (reference sequence). V dropped 7 bases and J dropped 4; count of bases not matched to a gene: 4. CDR3 length: 13 residues. The CDR3 region has the DNA TGTGCCAGCACGGGCGGGGGGGGAGAGACCCAGTACTTC. This codes for CASTGGGGETQYF.

This clonotype was counted a few times. The rearrangement uses TRBV6-9 and TRBJ2-1; 8 bases are a match to TRBD2. The CDR3 is made up of 20 amino acids. CDR1 and CDR2 from the germline V gene are MNHGY and SVAAGI. J gave up 3 bases and V 0 bases, and 16 bases lay outside the gene matches. This chain's CDR3 is CASSYSAPRGGPVCYNEQFF. CDR3 nucleotide sequence: TGTGCCAGCAGTTATTCTGCCCCCCGGGGGGGGCCAGTATGCTACAATGAGCAGTTCTTC.

This clonotype has only a few counts. The J gene is TRBJ2-5, the V gene TRBV7-3, with a weak D call TRBD2 (5 bases). The CDR3 loop spans 13 amino acids. The germline V gene encodes CDR1 SGHTA and CDR2 FQGTGA. V lost 5 bases and J lost 3, with 10 bases in between. Here the CDR3 DNA reads TGTGCCAGCAGCCCGGGGTCAAAAGAGACCCAGTACTTC. Translated, it gives CASSPGSKETQYF. The whole variable domain, filled in from reference TRBV7-3 and TRBJ2-5, reads GAGVSQTPSNKVTEKGKYVELRCDPISGHTALYWYRQSLGQGPEFLIYFQGTGAADDSGLPNDRFFAVRPEGSVSTLKIQRTERGDSAVYLCASSPGSKETQYFGPGTRLLVL.

This chain joins TRBV20-1 and TRBJ2-1, with D uncertain. CDR3 length: 14 amino acids. V lost 3 bases and J 0 bases, leaving 9 bases between the germline ends. Germline V CDR1 and CDR2: DFQATT, SNEGSKA (reference sequence). The CDR3 protein is CSASVQGSYNEQFF. CDR3 nucleotides: TGCAGTGCTAGTGTCCAAGGCTCCTACAATGAGCAGTTCTTC.

This clonotype was counted only a few times. The chain is built from TRBV5-5 and TRBJ2-7, with TRBD1 identical over 11 bases. Trimming at V came to 2 bases and at J to 2 bases, leaving 3 bases not matched to a gene. The CDR3 spans 15 residues. CDR1 and CDR2 from the germline V gene are SGHKS and YYEKEE (reference sequence). CDR3 in amino acids: CASSFTGQGAYEQYF. CDR3 bases: TGTGCCAGCAGCTTTACGGGACAGGGGGCCTACGAGCAGTACTTC.

This chain uses TRBV20-1 with TRBJ2-7; tentatively, D is TRBD2 (6 bases). The J call is doubtful: the DNA matches TRBJ2-5 better. The CDR3 covers 14 residues. Germline V CDR1 and CDR2: DFQATT, SNEGSKA (reference sequence). The CDR3: CSATPLATQETQYF. DNA for the CDR3: TGCAGTGCTACGCCTCTAGCGACACAAGAGACCCAGTACTTC.

The rearrangement joins TRBV6-2 or TRBV6-3 to TRBJ1-2; perhaps TRBD1 as D (6 bases). The V and J ends lost 5 bases and 9 bases respectively, with 16 bases between them. From germline, CDR1 is MNHEY and CDR2 SVGEGT. The length of the CDR3 is 13 residues. The CDR3 here is CASSRDTWDRYTF. The CDR3, as DNA: TGTGCCAGCAGTCGGGACACATGGGATCGCTACACCTTC.

The chain employs TRBV24-1 and TRBJ1-2; a weak D match, TRBD1 (5 bases). V was shortened by 5 bases and J by 4 bases, with 13 bases between the two germline ends. This CDR3 region has 14 residues. Germline CDR1 and CDR2: KGHDR and SFDVKD. The CDR3 sequence is CATSGTRGSYGYTF. CDR3 nucleotides: TGTGCCACCAGTGGGACCCGGGGCAGCTATGGCTACACCTTC.

This clonotype was picked up a small number of times. The chain recombines TRBV20-1 with TRBJ2-1; possible D gene TRBD2, 6 bases. Between the trimmed V and J ends, which lost 7 bases and 9 bases, there was a span of 16 bases. Per germline, CDR1 DFQATT and CDR2 SNEGSKA (reference sequence). The CDR3 length is 12 residues. CDR3 nucleotide sequence: TGCAGTGTTTCCCGGACTAATGGTGAGCAGTTCTTC. Amino acid sequence: CSVSRTNGEQFF.

This clonotype was detected a few times. This sequence joins TRBV29-1 and TRBJ1-2, with a weak D call TRBD1 (5 bases). The ends were cut back, 2 bases at V and 0 bases at J, with 13 bases in the middle. The germline V gene has CDR1 SQVTM and CDR2 ANQGSEA. The CDR3 extends over 15 amino acids. As DNA, the CDR3 is TGCAGCGTTGAACGGGGGGGTTTCTCTAACTATGGCTACACCTTC. Translation gives CSVERGGFSNYGYTF. The variable domain in full, completed from reference TRBV29-1 and TRBJ1-2, reads SAVISQKPSRDICQRGTSLTIQCQVDSQVTMMFWYRQQPGQSLTLIATANQGSEATYESGFVIDKFPISRPNLTFSTLTVSNMSPEDSSIYLCSVERGGFSNYGYTFGSGTRLTVV.

This clonotype has more than one count but fewer than ten. The chain uses TRBV7-8 and TRBJ1-2, with D uncertain. The CDR3 covers 13 residues. Germline V gene sequence: CDR1 SGHVS, CDR2 FQNEAQ. Trimming removed 0 bases at V and 8 bases at J, with 10 bases between. Written as DNA, the CDR3 is TGTGCCAGCAGCTTAGCGACGGTAGGAGGCTACACCTTC. Encoded protein: CASSLATVGGYTF.

This clonotype was detected a few times. The chain uses TRBV9 and TRBJ1-1, with 9 bases aligning to TRBD1. Trimming removed 3 bases from V and 6 bases from J; junction bases left unmatched: 15. Germline lookup yields CDR1 SGDLS and CDR2 YYNGEE. CDR3 size: 17 residues. The CDR3 nucleotides are TGTGCCAGCAGCGCTCCATTACAGGGGGCAGATGGGTCTGAAGCTTTCTTT. As protein: CASSAPLQGADGSEAFF. The full variable domain, with the rest looked up from reference TRBV9 and TRBJ1-1, is DSGVTQTPKHLITATGQRVTLRCSPRSGDLSVYWYQQSLDQGLQFLIQYYNGEERAKGNILERFSAQQFPDLHSELNLSSLELGDSALYFCASSAPLQGADGSEAFFGQGTRLTVV.

Turning to this clonotype: The DNA is omitted, as the CDR3 cannot be located on it reliably, and the CDR3 follows TCRdb's listing. The chain links TRBV12-3 or TRBV12-4 to TRBJ1-1; the tabulated D call, TRBD1, remains unverified against the DNA. Both ends counted, the CDR3 spans 13 residues. The chain's CDR3 is CASILVGGGEAFF.

J is TRBJ1-1 and V is TRBV7-6; TRBD1 matches at 7 bases. Germline V CDR1 and CDR2: SGHVS, FNYEAQ. This CDR3 region has 17 residues. Trimming removed 3 bases from V and 0 bases from J; junction bases left unmatched: 10. The chain's CDR3 is CASSFILRGTMNTEAFF. CDR3 in DNA: TGTGCCAGCAGCTTTATCCTCAGGGGGACCATGAACACTGAAGCTTTCTTT.

This clonotype was observed a handful of times. The rearrangement links TRBV4-2 to TRBJ2-2; D might be TRBD1 (5 bases). Trimming pared 0 bases from V and 6 bases from J, leaving 14 bases between. There are 16 residues in the CDR3. From germline, CDR1 is LGHNA and CDR2 YNFKEQ. The CDR3 DNA reads as TGTGCCAGCAGCCAAGAAATTCAGGGATTGGCCGGGGAGCTGTTTTTT. Residues: CASSQEIQGLAGELFF.

The chain joins TRBV29-1 to TRBJ1-1; 8 nucleotides align to TRBD1. Per the germline V gene, CDR1 is SQVTM and CDR2 is ANQGSEA. The CDR3 covers 16 residues. Unmatched junction bases numbered 17, after V lost 7 bases and J lost 4 bases. The CDR3 reads CSGWRARQGRATEAFF. As DNA, the CDR3 is TGCAGCGGTTGGAGGGCCAGACAGGGGAGGGCCACTGAAGCTTTCTTT.

The chain joins TRBV18 to TRBJ2-1; 9 bases are shared with TRBD2. The V gene end was trimmed by 3 bases and the J gene end by 2 bases; junction bases not matched to a gene: 5. The CDR3 totals 16 residues. CDR1 and CDR2 (germline): KGHSH, LQKENI. CDR3 in DNA: TGTGCCAGCTCACCGGGGCCTAGCGGGGCCTACAATGAGCAGTTCTTC. Translation: CASSPGPSGAYNEQFF.